This TCR beta chain was identified in a study of CD8 T cells in Susac syndrome. This clonotype was counted once. Germline CDR1 reads MDHEN; CDR2 reads SYDVKM. Trimming cost V 4 bases and J 4 bases; bases outside gene matches: 4. The CDR3 totals 15 residues. Reverse transcription used roughly 0.45 to 1 ug RNA and random hexamers. TCRdb reprocessed the immunoSEQ multiplex PCR reads via MiXCR and lists one record per CDR3 protein. The table has roughly 250,000 distinct CDR3 sequences, 90% to 96% seen once. The sample was CD4+ T cells from PBMCs. The source of this sequence is a human donor with Susac syndrome. This chain uses TRBV28 with TRBJ1-2, with 12 bases matching TRBD1. DNA of the CDR3: TGTGCCAGCAGTTCTCCGGGACAGGGGGCCTATGGCTACACCTTC. Protein: CASSSPGQGAYGYTF.